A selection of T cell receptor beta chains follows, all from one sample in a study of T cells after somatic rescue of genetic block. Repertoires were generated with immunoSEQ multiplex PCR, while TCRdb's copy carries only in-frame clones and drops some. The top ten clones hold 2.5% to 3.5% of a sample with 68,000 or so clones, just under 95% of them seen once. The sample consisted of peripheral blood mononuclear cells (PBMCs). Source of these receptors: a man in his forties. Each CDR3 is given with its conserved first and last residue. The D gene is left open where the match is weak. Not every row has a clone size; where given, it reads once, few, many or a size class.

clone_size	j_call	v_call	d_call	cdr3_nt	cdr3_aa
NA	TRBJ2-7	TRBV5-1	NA	TGCGCCAGCAGCTTCTTATACGAGCAGTACTTC	CASSFLYEQYF
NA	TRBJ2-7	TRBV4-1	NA	TGCGCCAGCACGACAGAAAGACAGGGGAGGGACGAGCAGTACTTC	CASTTERQGRDEQYF
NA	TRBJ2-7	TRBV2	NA	TGTGCCAGCAAGGATGACTACGAGCAGTACTTC	CASKDDYEQYF
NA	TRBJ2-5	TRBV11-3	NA	TGTGCCAGCGCTAAGAGTCATGATTCAGAGGGGGAGACCCAGTACTTC	CASAKSHDSEGETQYF
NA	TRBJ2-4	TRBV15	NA	TGTGCCACCACCAAAGGGGCAGACGCCCTAGCCAAAAACATTCAGTACTTC	CATTKGADALAKNIQYF
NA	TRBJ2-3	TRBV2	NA	TGTGCCAGCAGTGAAGAAGGGGGAAAGGGTACGCAGTATTTT	CASSEEGGKGTQYF
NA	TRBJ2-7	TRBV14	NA	TGTGCCAGCAGCCAGACCTATGCTCACGAGCAGTACTTC	CASSQTYAHEQYF
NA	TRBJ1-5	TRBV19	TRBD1	TGTGCCAGTAGTCTCGGGACAGGGTTCAATCAGCCCCAGCATTTT	CASSLGTGFNQPQHF
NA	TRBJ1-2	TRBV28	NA	TGTGCCCTGGGTGAAGGGGCAAAAGGCTACACCTTC	CALGEGAKGYTF
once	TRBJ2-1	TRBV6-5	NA	TGTGCCAGCAGGTCGTACAATGAGCAGTTCTTC	CASRSYNEQFF
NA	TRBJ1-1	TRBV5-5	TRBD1	TGTGCCAGCAGCAGGGACAGGCAGAACACTGAAGCTTTCTTT	CASSRDRQNTEAFF
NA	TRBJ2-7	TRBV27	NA	TGTGCCAGCAGTGGGGCACAGTCCGAGCAGTACTTC	CASSGAQSEQYF
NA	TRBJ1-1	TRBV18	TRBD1	TGTGCCAGCTCACCGACAATTAGGAGGACAGGGGACACTGAAGCTTTCTTT	CASSPTIRRTGDTEAFF
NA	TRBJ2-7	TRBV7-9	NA	TGTGCCAGCAGGGACGGGGGGCGGAACTACGAGCAGTACTTC	CASRDGGRNYEQYF
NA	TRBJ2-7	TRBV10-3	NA	TGTGCCATCAGTGAGTCCCTATTATGGGAGCAGTACTTC	CAISESLLWEQYF
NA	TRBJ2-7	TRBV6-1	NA	TGTGCCAGCAGTGAAATGGGGGCTAGCTACGAGCAGTACTTC	CASSEMGASYEQYF
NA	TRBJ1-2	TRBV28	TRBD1	TGTGCCAGCAGTTTATTGGGACAGGACTATGGCTACACCTTC	CASSLLGQDYGYTF
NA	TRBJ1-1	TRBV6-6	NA	TGTGCCAGCAGTTACTATGGGGGGGCTAGCACTGAAGCTTTCTTT	CASSYYGGASTEAFF
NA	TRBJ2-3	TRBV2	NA	TGTGCCAGCAAACCGAGAGCAGATACGCAGTATTTT	CASKPRADTQYF
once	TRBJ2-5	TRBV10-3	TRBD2	TGTGCCATCAGTGTCACGGCGGGAGTTGAGGCCCAGTACTTC	CAISVTAGVEAQYF
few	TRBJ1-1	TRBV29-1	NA	TGCAGCGTTGAGGGGCGGGCGAACACTGAAGCTTTCTTT	CSVEGRANTEAFF
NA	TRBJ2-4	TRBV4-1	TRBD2	TGCGCCAGCAGCCAAGAACCTAGCGGGAGATACATTCAGTACTTC	CASSQEPSGRYIQYF
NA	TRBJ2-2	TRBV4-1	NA	TGCGCCAGCAGCCAACCCTTAGACACCGGGGAGCTGTTTTTT	CASSQPLDTGELFF
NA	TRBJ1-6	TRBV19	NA	TGTGCCAGTAGTTTCGGGGGGAATTCACCCCTCCACTTT	CASSFGGNSPLHF
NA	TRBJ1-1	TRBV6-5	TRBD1	TGTGCCAGCAGTTGGTCCCGGGACAGGAACACTGAAGCTTTCTTT	CASSWSRDRNTEAFF
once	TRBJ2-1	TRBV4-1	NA	TGCGCCAGCAGCACCCCCGGGAGGGACAGGACTTACAATGAGCAGTTCTTC	CASSTPGRDRTYNEQFF